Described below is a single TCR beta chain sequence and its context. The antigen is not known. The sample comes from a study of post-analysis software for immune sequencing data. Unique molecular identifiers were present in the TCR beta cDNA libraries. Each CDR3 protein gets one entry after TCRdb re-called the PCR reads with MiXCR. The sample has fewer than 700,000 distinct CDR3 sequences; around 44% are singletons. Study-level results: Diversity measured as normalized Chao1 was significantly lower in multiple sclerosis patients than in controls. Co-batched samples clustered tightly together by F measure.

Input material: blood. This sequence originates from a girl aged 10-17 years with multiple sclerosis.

The CDR3 nucleotides are TGTGCCAGCAGCCCAAGGAGCTCGGGGACCACAGATACGCAGTATTTT. This encodes CASSPRSSGTTDTQYF. The rearrangement joins TRBV3-1 to TRBJ2-3; possibly TRBD1 or TRBD2 for D (5 bases each). The CDR3 loop spans 16 amino acids. Germline V lookup: CDR1 LGHDT, CDR2 YNNKEL (reference sequence). V lost 4 bases and J 2 bases, leaving 16 bases between the germline ends.